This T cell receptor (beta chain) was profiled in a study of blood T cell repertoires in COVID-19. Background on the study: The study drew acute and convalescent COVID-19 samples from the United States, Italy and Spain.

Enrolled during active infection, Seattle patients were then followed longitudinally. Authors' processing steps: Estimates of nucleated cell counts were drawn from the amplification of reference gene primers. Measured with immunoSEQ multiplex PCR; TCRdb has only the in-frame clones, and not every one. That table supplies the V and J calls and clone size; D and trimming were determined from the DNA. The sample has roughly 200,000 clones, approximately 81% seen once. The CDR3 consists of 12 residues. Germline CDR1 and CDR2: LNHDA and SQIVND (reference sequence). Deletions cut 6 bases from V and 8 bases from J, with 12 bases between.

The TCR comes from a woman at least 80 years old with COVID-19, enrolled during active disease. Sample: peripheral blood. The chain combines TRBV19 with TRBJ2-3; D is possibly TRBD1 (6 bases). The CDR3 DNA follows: TGTGCCAGTAGCACTCTAGGGGGTACGCAGTATTTT. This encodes CASSTLGGTQYF.